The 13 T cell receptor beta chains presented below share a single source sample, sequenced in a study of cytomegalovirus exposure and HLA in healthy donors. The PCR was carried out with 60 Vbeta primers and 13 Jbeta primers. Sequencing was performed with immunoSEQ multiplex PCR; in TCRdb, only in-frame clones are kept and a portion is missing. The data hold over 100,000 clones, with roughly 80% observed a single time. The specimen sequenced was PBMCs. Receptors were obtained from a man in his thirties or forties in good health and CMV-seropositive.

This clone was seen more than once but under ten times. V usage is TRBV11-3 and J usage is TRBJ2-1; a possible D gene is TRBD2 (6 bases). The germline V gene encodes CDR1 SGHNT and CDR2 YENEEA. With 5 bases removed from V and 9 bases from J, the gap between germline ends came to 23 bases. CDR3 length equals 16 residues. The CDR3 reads CASSLAPGRGVSEQFF. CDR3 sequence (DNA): TGTGCCAGCAGCCTGGCGCCCGGGAGAGGGGTCAGTGAGCAGTTCTTC.

DNA for the CDR3: TGTGCCAGCAGCGTGGGGACTAGCGGGAACAGCAAGGCCGGGGAGCTGTTTTTT. It codes for CASSVGTSGNSKAGELFF. The rearrangement uses TRBV9 and TRBJ2-2; 13 bases are shared with TRBD2. The CDR3 is 18 amino acids. Germline CDR1 and CDR2: SGDLS and YYNGEE. J lost 6 bases, V lost 2 bases, and 10 bases had no gene match.

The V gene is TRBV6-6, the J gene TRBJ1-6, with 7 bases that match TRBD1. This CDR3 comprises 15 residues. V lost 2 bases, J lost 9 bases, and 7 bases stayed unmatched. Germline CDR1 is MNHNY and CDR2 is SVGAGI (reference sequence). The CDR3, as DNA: TGTGCCAGCAGTTACGAGGGGGCTGATTTTTCACCCCTCCACTTT. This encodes CASSYEGADFSPLHF.

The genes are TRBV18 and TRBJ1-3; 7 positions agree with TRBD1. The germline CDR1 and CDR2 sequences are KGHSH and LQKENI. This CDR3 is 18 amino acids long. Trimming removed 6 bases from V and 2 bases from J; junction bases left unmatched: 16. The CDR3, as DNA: TGTGCCAGCTCCCCTTTTTACCCAGGACAGGCAACTGGAAACACCATATATTTT. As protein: CASSPFYPGQATGNTIYF. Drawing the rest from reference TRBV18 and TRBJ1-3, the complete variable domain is NAGVMQNPRHLVRRRGQEARLRCSPMKGHSHVYWYRQLPEEGLKFMVYLQKENIIDESGMPKERFSAEFPKEGPSILRIQQVVRGDSAAYFCASSPFYPGQATGNTIYFGEGSWLTVV.

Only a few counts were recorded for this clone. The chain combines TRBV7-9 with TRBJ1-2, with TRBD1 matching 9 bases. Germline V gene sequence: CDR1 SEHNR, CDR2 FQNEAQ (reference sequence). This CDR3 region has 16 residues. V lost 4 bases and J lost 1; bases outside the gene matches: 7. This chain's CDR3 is CASSSPGTGFNYGYTF. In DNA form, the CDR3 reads TGTGCCAGCAGCTCTCCCGGGACAGGGTTTAACTATGGCTACACCTTC.

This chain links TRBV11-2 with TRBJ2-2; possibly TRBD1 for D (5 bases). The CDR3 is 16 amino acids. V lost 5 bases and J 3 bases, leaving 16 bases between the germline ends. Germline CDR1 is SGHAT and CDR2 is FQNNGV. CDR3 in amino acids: CASSVVGIGDTGELFF. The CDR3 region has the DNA TGTGCCAGCAGCGTCGTGGGGATAGGGGACACCGGGGAGCTGTTTTTT.

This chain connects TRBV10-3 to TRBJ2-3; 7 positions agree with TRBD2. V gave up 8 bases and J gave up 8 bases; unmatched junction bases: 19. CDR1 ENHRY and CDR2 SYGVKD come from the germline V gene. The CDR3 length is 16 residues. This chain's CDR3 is CAIGGKLAVPGGTQYF. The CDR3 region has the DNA TGTGCCATCGGTGGTAAGCTAGCGGTCCCCGGAGGTACGCAGTATTTT.

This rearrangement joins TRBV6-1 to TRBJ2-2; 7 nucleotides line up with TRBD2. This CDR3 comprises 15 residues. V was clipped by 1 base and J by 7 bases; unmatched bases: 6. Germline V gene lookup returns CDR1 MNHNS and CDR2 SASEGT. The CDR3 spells CASSEVTSVSGELFF. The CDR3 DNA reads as TGTGCCAGCAGTGAAGTTACTAGCGTAAGCGGGGAGCTGTTTTTT.

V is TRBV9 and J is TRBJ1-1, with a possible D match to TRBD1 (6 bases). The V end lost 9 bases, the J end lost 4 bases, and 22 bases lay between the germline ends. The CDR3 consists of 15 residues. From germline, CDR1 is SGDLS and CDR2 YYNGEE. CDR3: CATALDGGAGTEAFF. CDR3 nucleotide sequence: TGTGCCACCGCTTTGGATGGGGGGGCGGGCACTGAAGCTTTCTTT.

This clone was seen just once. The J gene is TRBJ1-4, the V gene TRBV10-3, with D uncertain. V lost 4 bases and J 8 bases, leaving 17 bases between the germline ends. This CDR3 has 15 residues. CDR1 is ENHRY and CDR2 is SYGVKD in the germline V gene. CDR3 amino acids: CAISGGGSLSEKLFF. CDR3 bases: TGTGCCATCAGTGGGGGAGGCAGCCTGTCGGAAAAACTGTTTTTT.

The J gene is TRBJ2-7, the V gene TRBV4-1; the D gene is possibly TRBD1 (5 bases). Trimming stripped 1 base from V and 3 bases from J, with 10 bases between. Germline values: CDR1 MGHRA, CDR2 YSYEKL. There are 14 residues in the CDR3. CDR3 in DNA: TGCGCCAGCAGCCAAGGACAGTTATTCTACGAGCAGTACTTC. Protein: CASSQGQLFYEQYF.

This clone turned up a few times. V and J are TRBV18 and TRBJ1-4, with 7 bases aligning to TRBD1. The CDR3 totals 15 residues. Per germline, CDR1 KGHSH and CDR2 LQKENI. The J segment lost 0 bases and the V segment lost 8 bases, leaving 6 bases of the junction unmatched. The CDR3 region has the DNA TGTGCCAGCGTGGGACAGTTATCAACTAATGAAAAACTGTTTTTT. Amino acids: CASVGQLSTNEKLFF. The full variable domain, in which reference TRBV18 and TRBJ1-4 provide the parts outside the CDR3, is NAGVMQNPRHLVRRRGQEARLRCSPMKGHSHVYWYRQLPEEGLKFMVYLQKENIIDESGMPKERFSAEFPKEGPSILRIQQVVRGDSAAYFCASVGQLSTNEKLFFGSGTQLSVL.

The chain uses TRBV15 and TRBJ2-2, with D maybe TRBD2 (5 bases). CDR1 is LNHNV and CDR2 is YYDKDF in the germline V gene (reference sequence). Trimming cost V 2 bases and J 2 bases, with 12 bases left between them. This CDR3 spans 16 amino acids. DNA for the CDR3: TGTGCCACCAGCAGAAGACCGCGGACTAACACCGGGGAGCTGTTTTTT. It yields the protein CATSRRPRTNTGELFF.